A single sample gave rise to the 10 T cell receptor beta chains below, sequenced in a study of shared clonotypes between healthy human individuals. Here immunoSEQ multiplex PCR was the method, and the copy in TCRdb shows in-frame clones only, minus some. The data hold millions of clones, with about 95% observed a single time. Terminally differentiated effector memory CD45RA+ cells were excluded by CCR7 positive selection of CD45RO-negative cells. The sequenced sample consisted of naive CD8+ T cells sorted from blood. All receptors derive from a man aged 18 to 29 in good health.

The gene calls are TRBV27 and TRBJ1-4; D remains ambiguous. Germline CDR1 is MNHEY and CDR2 is SMNVEV (reference sequence). Trimming pared 7 bases from V and 4 bases from J, leaving 7 bases between. This CDR3 spans 12 amino acids. The CDR3 DNA reads TGTGCCAGCAAAAAGATTAATGAAAAACTGTTTTTT. Protein product: CASKKINEKLFF.

This chain links TRBV25-1 with TRBJ2-1; D possibly corresponds to TRBD2 (5 bases). Germline assignment: CDR1 MGHDK and CDR2 SYGVNS. The CDR3 length is 18 residues. V was shortened by 0 bases and J by 0 bases, with 15 bases between the two germline ends. Written as DNA, the CDR3 is TGTGCCAGCAGTGAATACGCACTAGGGATTAGCTCCTACAATGAGCAGTTCTTC. Translated, it gives CASSEYALGISSYNEQFF.

The chain combines TRBV18 with TRBJ2-7; D perhaps matches TRBD2 (6 bases). V lost 6 bases, J lost 2 bases, and 11 bases lay in between. The germline V gene has CDR1 KGHSH and CDR2 LQKENI. The CDR3 totals 13 residues. The CDR3 DNA sequence: TGTGCCAGCTCGTATGGAGGGGCCTACGAGCAGTACTTC. Its protein is CASSYGGAYEQYF.

The genes are TRBV15 and TRBJ1-4, with D unclear. Germline-derived CDR1 and CDR2 are LNHNV and YYDKDF (reference sequence). The ends were cut back, 1 base at V and 8 bases at J, with 8 bases in the middle. The CDR3 contains 13 residues. Written as DNA, the CDR3 is TGTGCCACCAGCAGAGCAGTAGGAGAAAAACTGTTTTTT. Translating it yields CATSRAVGEKLFF.

This chain links TRBV7-9 with TRBJ2-7; the match to TRBD1 covers 10 bases. Looked up from germline, CDR1 is SEHNR and CDR2 is FQNEAQ (reference sequence). This CDR3 spans 17 amino acids. Trimming at V came to 5 bases and at J to 1 base, leaving 11 bases not matched to a gene. CDR3 sequence: CASSPHGPGQGSYEQYF. The CDR3 DNA reads TGTGCCAGCAGCCCACACGGGCCGGGACAGGGGTCCTACGAGCAGTACTTC.

V and J are TRBV5-4 and TRBJ2-5; 9 positions match TRBD1. CDR3 length equals 17 residues. Germline trimming cut 4 bases from V and 4 bases from J; bases unmatched to any gene: 14. In germline, CDR1 is SGHNT, CDR2 YYREEE (reference sequence). CDR3 amino acids: CASSGGTGNLVGETQYF. The CDR3 DNA is TGTGCCAGCAGCGGGGGGACAGGGAATCTTGTCGGAGAGACCCAGTACTTC.

The chain has TRBV7-9 and TRBJ2-1; TRBD1 matches at 7 bases. Trimming at V came to 5 bases and at J to 5 bases, leaving 9 bases not matched to a gene. CDR1 is SEHNR, CDR2 FQNEAQ, per germline (reference sequence). CDR3 length equals 15 residues. The CDR3 sequence is CASSRFPGTDNEQFF. In DNA form, the CDR3 reads TGTGCCAGCAGCCGGTTTCCCGGGACAGACAATGAGCAGTTCTTC.

The J gene is TRBJ1-2, the V gene TRBV5-4; 9 bases map to TRBD1. Germline loops: CDR1 SGHNT, CDR2 YYREEE (reference sequence). This CDR3 has 15 residues. V was pared by 3 bases and J by 4 bases, with 7 bases of the junction left unmatched. The CDR3 loop reads CASSSRDRVFYGYTF. For the CDR3, the DNA is TGTGCCAGCAGCTCCCGGGACAGGGTATTCTATGGCTACACCTTC.

The chain is built from TRBV4-1 and TRBJ2-1; the D call may be TRBD1 or TRBD2 (6 bases each). The CDR3 is 16 amino acids. Germline V gene lookup returns CDR1 MGHRA and CDR2 YSYEKL. V was trimmed by 0 bases and J by 10 bases, leaving 19 bases between them. DNA for the CDR3: TGCGCCAGCAGCCAAGAGGCGAGGGGGGCAGCTCCAGAGCAGTTCTTC. This sequence encodes CASSQEARGAAPEQFF.

Worth noting for this clone: Within the sample, other DNA sequences also encode this same CDR3. The chain employs TRBV27 and TRBJ2-7; perhaps D is TRBD1 or TRBD2 (5 bases each). This CDR3 spans 14 amino acids. V was pared by 5 bases and J by 1 base, with 12 bases between. Germline V gene data show CDR1 as MNHEY and CDR2 as SMNVEV (reference sequence). DNA of the CDR3: TGTGCCAGCAGTCCCGGGACCGATTCCTACGAGCAGTACTTC. This sequence encodes CASSPGTDSYEQYF.